This T cell receptor beta chain was observed in a study of control samples from healthy donors and cancer patients. Trimming pared 4 bases from V and 7 bases from J, leaving 13 bases between. This CDR3 is built from 13 residues. From germline, CDR1 is LGHDT and CDR2 YNNKEL (reference sequence). Clones were read by immunoSEQ multiplex PCR, and TCRdb kept only the in-frame ones, dropping some. The sample holds under 65,000 clones, 90% seen once. The sample consisted of PBMCs. The chain uses TRBV3-1 (or the pseudogene TRBV3-2) and TRBJ1-2; D gene ambiguous. This TCR derives from a woman aged 45-65 years with colorectal cancer. CDR3 sequence: CASSRTTLGGYTF. CDR3 sequence (DNA): TGTGCCAGCAGCCGCACAACTTTGGGTGGCTACACCTTC.